Listed below are T cell receptor beta chains from one sample, sequenced in a study of Ad26.COV2.S vaccination and SARS-CoV-2 variants. Assay used: immunoSEQ multiplex PCR; TCRdb lists only in-frame clones, some missing. The sample contains 400,000 or so clones, approximately 90% of which appear only once. The starting material was peripheral blood, obtained in a trial of Ad26.COV2.S vaccine versus placebo. These receptors came from a person aged 18-65 years who received the Ad26.COV2.S COVID-19 vaccine or a placebo. Each CDR3 is given with its conserved first and last residue. D genes are given only for firm matches. Clone size is given for some rows only: seen once, a few or many times, or a class if the clone is expanded.

V: TRBV19; size: few; D: -; J: TRBJ1-5; DNA: TGTGCCAGTAGTCTCGAGGGAGGCGGCAATCAGCCCCAGCATTTT; CDR3: CASSLEGGGNQPQHF
V: TRBV14; size: -; D: -; J: TRBJ1-2; DNA: TGTGCCAGCAGCCAAGATACCGTTGTCTATGGCTACACCTTC; CDR3: CASSQDTVVYGYTF
V: TRBV5-4; size: -; D: -; J: TRBJ1-2; DNA: TGTGCCAGCAGCTTTGAGAGCACGACGTCTACTAACTATGGCTACACCTTC; CDR3: CASSFESTTSTNYGYTF
V: TRBV2; size: -; D: -; J: TRBJ1-5; DNA: TGTGCCAGCAGCGGGGGGATCAATCAGCCCCAGCATTTT; CDR3: CASSGGINQPQHF
V: TRBV25-1; size: few; D: -; J: TRBJ1-4; DNA: TGTGCCAGCAGTACTCCGGGGGTGGGCAGGGCCAAGGAAAAACTGTTTTTT; CDR3: CASSTPGVGRAKEKLFF
V: TRBV6-5; size: -; D: -; J: TRBJ2-1; DNA: TGTGCCAGTCGCTCCCCAGGGAATGAGCAGTTCTTC; CDR3: CASRSPGNEQFF
V: TRBV6-5; size: -; D: -; J: TRBJ1-5; DNA: TGTGCCAGCAGTTACAGCTCAGGGTGGAATCAGCCCCAGCATTTT; CDR3: CASSYSSGWNQPQHF
V: TRBV13; size: -; D: -; J: TRBJ2-6; DNA: TGTGCCAGCAGCCCCGACAGGATCTCTGGGGCCAACGTCCTGACTTTC; CDR3: CASSPDRISGANVLTF
V: TRBV4-1; size: -; D: -; J: TRBJ1-2; DNA: TGCGCCAGCAGCCAGGGGGGTGGACTGACCTACTATGGCTACACCTTC; CDR3: CASSQGGGLTYYGYTF
V: TRBV19; size: -; D: TRBD2; J: TRBJ2-1; DNA: TGTGCCAGTAGTTTACTAGCGGGGGAATACAATGAGCAGTTCTTC; CDR3: CASSLLAGEYNEQFF
V: TRBV7-8; size: -; D: -; J: TRBJ1-1; DNA: TGTGCCAGCAGCCCTCGCGGGGACACTGAAGCTTTCTTT; CDR3: CASSPRGDTEAFF
V: TRBV4-3; size: -; D: -; J: TRBJ1-4; DNA: TGCGCCAGCAGCCAAGATACCAGGGAGCATAATGAAAAACTGTTTTTT; CDR3: CASSQDTREHNEKLFF
V: TRBV20-1; size: -; D: -; J: TRBJ2-7; DNA: TGCAGTGCAGGGGTAAAAGAGCAGTACTTC; CDR3: CSAGVKEQYF
V: TRBV7-9; size: -; D: TRBD2; J: TRBJ2-2; DNA: TGTGCCAGCAGCTCACTAGCGGGGTATTACACCGGGGAGCTGTTTTTT; CDR3: CASSSLAGYYTGELFF
V: TRBV29-1; size: -; D: -; J: TRBJ1-1; DNA: TGCAGCGTTGCCTGGACGACCACTGAAGCTTTCTTT; CDR3: CSVAWTTTEAFF
V: TRBV15; size: -; D: TRBD1; J: TRBJ1-1; DNA: TGTGCCACCAGCAGATCAGGGGGGCAATGGACTGAAGCTTTCTTT; CDR3: CATSRSGGQWTEAFF
V: TRBV5-4; size: -; D: -; J: TRBJ2-4; DNA: TGTGCCAGCAGCCCCATTGGTGGAGGTAAAAACATTCAGTACTTC; CDR3: CASSPIGGGKNIQYF
V: TRBV4-1; size: -; D: -; J: TRBJ2-3; DNA: TGCGCCAGCAGCCAAGGTTGGGGTACAGATACGCAGTATTTT; CDR3: CASSQGWGTDTQYF
V: TRBV9; size: -; D: -; J: TRBJ1-5; DNA: TGTGCCAGCAGCGTAGATGAGGGCCAGCCCCAGCATTTT; CDR3: CASSVDEGQPQHF
V: TRBV3-1/TRBV3-2; size: -; D: -; J: TRBJ2-5; DNA: TGTGCCAGCAGCCAAGGGGACTTCCAAGAGACCCAGTACTTC; CDR3: CASSQGDFQETQYF
V: TRBV11-2; size: few; D: TRBD1; J: TRBJ2-5; DNA: TGTGCCAGCAGCTCCCGGGACAGGGGTTCAGAGACCCAGTACTTC; CDR3: CASSSRDRGSETQYF
V: TRBV6-5; size: -; D: -; J: TRBJ1-1; DNA: TGTGCCAGCAGTTACCGGGCTCGGGGGACCACTGAAGCTTTCTTT; CDR3: CASSYRARGTTEAFF
V: TRBV5-5; size: -; D: TRBD1; J: TRBJ2-2; DNA: TGTGCCAGCAGCCCTAGGGGACAGGGGGCTATGGCGTTCGGGACCGGGGAGCTGTTTTTT; CDR3: CASSPRGQGAMAFGTGELFF
V: TRBV6-5; size: -; D: -; J: TRBJ1-1; DNA: TGTGCCAGCAGTTACGCAGGGCTGGGGGCTGAAGCTTTCTTT; CDR3: CASSYAGLGAEAFF
V: TRBV27; size: -; D: -; J: TRBJ2-2; DNA: TGTGCCAGCAGTCCCTGGACCGAACCATCGGCGGGGGAGCTGTTTTTT; CDR3: CASSPWTEPSAGELFF
V: TRBV12-3/TRBV12-4; size: once; D: -; J: TRBJ2-1; DNA: TGTGCCAGCAGTTTAGCTTGGGGGAAGGAGTTCTTC; CDR3: CASSLAWGKEFF
V: TRBV10-2; size: -; D: -; J: TRBJ2-2; DNA: TGCGCCAGCGAGCGAACCACCGGGGAGCTGTTTTTT; CDR3: CASERTTGELFF
V: TRBV29-1; size: -; D: -; J: TRBJ2-3; DNA: TGCAGCGTTGGGGGTACAGATACGCAGTATTTT; CDR3: CSVGGTDTQYF
V: TRBV4-2; size: -; D: -; J: TRBJ1-4; DNA: TGTGCCAGCAGCCAAGATGGGACTTCAACTAATGAAAAACTGTTTTTT; CDR3: CASSQDGTSTNEKLFF
V: TRBV10-3; size: -; D: -; J: TRBJ1-2; DNA: TGTGCCACATGGGACAAGGAAGACTATGGCTACACCTTC; CDR3: CATWDKEDYGYTF
V: TRBV19; size: -; D: TRBD1; J: TRBJ2-7; DNA: TGTGCCACCTCCGAGGGGGCCCTTGACGAGCAGTACTTC; CDR3: CATSEGALDEQYF
V: TRBV6-2/TRBV6-3; size: once; D: TRBD1; J: TRBJ1-5; DNA: TGTGCCAGCACCCCGGGACAGAGATATAGCAATCAGCCCCAGCATTTT; CDR3: CASTPGQRYSNQPQHF
V: TRBV3-1/TRBV3-2; size: -; D: -; J: TRBJ2-1; DNA: TGTGCCAGCAGCCTTACCCCTCAGCCGTGCAATGAGCAGTTCTTC; CDR3: CASSLTPQPCNEQFF
V: TRBV6-5; size: -; D: TRBD1; J: TRBJ1-2; DNA: TGTGCCAGCAGTTACAACGGACAGGACCGGAAATATGGCTACACCTTC; CDR3: CASSYNGQDRKYGYTF
V: TRBV6-5; size: -; D: -; J: TRBJ2-7; DNA: TGTGCCAGCAGTTACTCGGGGACGGGTGCCGAGCAGTACTTC; CDR3: CASSYSGTGAEQYF
V: TRBV7-8; size: -; D: TRBD1; J: TRBJ2-2; DNA: TGTGCCAGCAGCTTTTTACAGGGGGCCACCGGGGAGCTGTTTTTT; CDR3: CASSFLQGATGELFF
V: TRBV5-4; size: -; D: -; J: TRBJ2-7; DNA: TGTGCCAGCAGCATGGACCCTATGAGTCTCGAGCAGTACTTC; CDR3: CASSMDPMSLEQYF
V: TRBV5-1; size: -; D: -; J: TRBJ1-6; DNA: TGCGCCAGCAGCTTGGGACCGAGAATTTATAATTCACCCCTCCACTTT; CDR3: CASSLGPRIYNSPLHF
V: TRBV4-1; size: -; D: -; J: TRBJ1-3; DNA: TGCGCCAGCAGCCAAGTGGACGGAACCTCTGGAAACACCATATATTTT; CDR3: CASSQVDGTSGNTIYF
V: TRBV10-1; size: once; D: TRBD1; J: TRBJ1-5; DNA: TGCGCCAGCAGTGCGCTCGACAGGGATTGTCAGCCCCAGCATTTT; CDR3: CASSALDRDCQPQHF
V: TRBV4-1; size: -; D: -; J: TRBJ1-4; DNA: TGCGCCAGCAGCCAGCCCTCAGCAACTAATGAAAAACTGTTTTTT; CDR3: CASSQPSATNEKLFF
V: TRBV27; size: -; D: TRBD1; J: TRBJ1-2; DNA: TGTGCCAGCAGCCCTACCGGGACAGGGCTGGGCTACACCTTC; CDR3: CASSPTGTGLGYTF
V: TRBV6-5; size: few; D: TRBD1; J: TRBJ1-1; DNA: TGTGCCACCCAGGGGGTGAACGGTGAAGCTTTCTTT; CDR3: CATQGVNGEAFF
V: TRBV6-2/TRBV6-3; size: -; D: TRBD2; J: TRBJ2-5; DNA: TGTGCCAGCAGTTACCCCGGACTAGCGGGGGTCAGGACCCAGTACTTC; CDR3: CASSYPGLAGVRTQYF
V: TRBV3-1/TRBV3-2; size: -; D: -; J: TRBJ2-7; DNA: TGTGCCAGCAGCCAAGATCTGGTAACCTACGAGCAGTACTTC; CDR3: CASSQDLVTYEQYF
V: TRBV4-1; size: once; D: TRBD2; J: TRBJ2-7; DNA: TGCGCCAGCAGCCATACTTTAGGGACTAGCGGATACTACGAGCAGTACTTC; CDR3: CASSHTLGTSGYYEQYF
V: TRBV29-1; size: -; D: -; J: TRBJ2-6; DNA: TGCAGCGTTGAAGGAGGTCTCTCTGGGGCCAACGTCCTGACTTTC; CDR3: CSVEGGLSGANVLTF
V: TRBV5-4; size: -; D: -; J: TRBJ2-7; DNA: TGTGCCAGCAGCTTGGCAGGGTACGAGTCCTACGAGCAGTACTTC; CDR3: CASSLAGYESYEQYF
V: TRBV19; size: few; D: -; J: TRBJ1-2; DNA: TGTGCCAGTACCGTCGATGGGTACTATGGCTACACCTTC; CDR3: CASTVDGYYGYTF
V: TRBV6-5; size: -; D: TRBD1; J: TRBJ2-1; DNA: TGTGCCAGCAGTTACCCCTCGACAGGGCGGAATGAGCAGTTCTTC; CDR3: CASSYPSTGRNEQFF
V: TRBV19; size: -; D: TRBD1; J: TRBJ1-1; DNA: TGTGCCAGTAAGGACAGGGGATCGTCATCGGAAGCTTTCTTT; CDR3: CASKDRGSSSEAFF
V: TRBV27; size: few; D: -; J: TRBJ1-6; DNA: TGTGCCAGCAGGGCGGGAAATTCACCCCTCCACTTT; CDR3: CASRAGNSPLHF
V: TRBV10-2; size: -; D: -; J: TRBJ1-2; DNA: TGCGCCAGCAGTGAACACCGAAACTATGGCTACACCTTC; CDR3: CASSEHRNYGYTF
V: TRBV15; size: -; D: -; J: TRBJ1-5; DNA: TGTGCCACGGGAGGACAGTTCAATCAGCCCCAGCATTTT; CDR3: CATGGQFNQPQHF
V: TRBV5-1; size: -; D: -; J: TRBJ2-7; DNA: TGCGCCAGCAGCACCTACGGAGGGACCTACGAGCAGTACTTC; CDR3: CASSTYGGTYEQYF